The TCR beta chain described here comes from a study of blood T cell repertoires in COVID-19. This table comes from immunoSEQ multiplex PCR, and its TCRdb copy is limited to in-frame clones, with some not included. The table includes fewer than 200,000 clones, 70% to 80% detected once. CDR1 and CDR2 (germline): KGHDR, SFDVKD. V lost 0 bases to trimming and J lost 7 bases, with 16 bases between them. The CDR3 loop spans 16 amino acids. Sample: peripheral blood. The sequence derives from a man between 60 and 70 years old with acute or convalescent COVID-19. The rearrangement links TRBV24-1 to TRBJ2-3, with D possibly matching TRBD1 (6 bases). This chain's CDR3 is CATSDLETGTPYTQYF. The CDR3 bases are TGTGCCACCAGTGATTTGGAGACCGGGACACCCTATACGCAGTATTTT.